The clone carrying this T cell receptor (beta chain) was seen a few times. This entry is derived from a study of CD8+ T cells in alopecia areata. Noted treatment: oral pan-JAK inhibitor, 5-10 mg twice daily. Germline trimming cut 0 bases from V and 6 bases from J; bases unmatched to any gene: 4. There are 14 residues in the CDR3. Per the germline V gene, CDR1 is SGDLS and CDR2 is YYNGEE. Extracted RNA was reverse transcribed into cDNA, the sequencing template. Sequencing was performed with immunoSEQ multiplex PCR; in TCRdb, only in-frame clones are kept and a portion is missing. The data contain approximately 220,000 clones, 35% to 40% of them singletons.

Sequencing was performed on CD4+ T cells sorted from blood, taken between weeks 30 and 35, from a patient treated with tofacitinib. This sequence joins TRBV9 and TRBJ2-3; 7 nucleotides match TRBD2. This clonotype was sampled from a human donor with alopecia areata. CDR3 sequence reads: CASSVAGGRDTQYF. The CDR3 coding sequence is TGTGCCAGCAGCGTAGCGGGGGGAAGGGATACGCAGTATTTT. Full variable domain (missing parts from reference TRBV9 and TRBJ2-3): DSGVTQTPKHLITATGQRVTLRCSPRSGDLSVYWYQQSLDQGLQFLIQYYNGEERAKGNILERFSAQQFPDLHSELNLSSLELGDSALYFCASSVAGGRDTQYFGPGTRLTVL.